This T cell receptor (beta chain) originates from a study of blood T cell repertoires in COVID-19. Across the study: Sources were T cells, B-cell-depleted T cells, or PBMCs; the material itself was cDNA or gDNA.

Under the authors' procedure: The assay estimated nucleated cells by amplifying reference gene primers. Produced via immunoSEQ multiplex PCR; TCRdb's table is partial and in-frame only. The D gene and trimming were derived from the DNA, and the V and J assignments and clone size from that table. Of 250,000 to 350,000 clones in the sample, about 90% were seen once. This CDR3 region has 18 residues. Germline-derived CDR1 and CDR2 are LNHDA and SQIVND (reference sequence). Trimming removed 3 bases from V and 0 bases from J, with 18 bases in between. The chain uses TRBV19 and TRBJ1-3; tentatively, D is TRBD1 (5 bases). The receptor was derived from a man between 18 and 29 years old with active or convalescent COVID-19. What was sequenced was peripheral blood. The CDR3 DNA follows: TGTGCCAGTAGTATTTACGGGGGACGGCGAGTCTCTGGAAACACCATATATTTT. This sequence encodes CASSIYGGRRVSGNTIYF.